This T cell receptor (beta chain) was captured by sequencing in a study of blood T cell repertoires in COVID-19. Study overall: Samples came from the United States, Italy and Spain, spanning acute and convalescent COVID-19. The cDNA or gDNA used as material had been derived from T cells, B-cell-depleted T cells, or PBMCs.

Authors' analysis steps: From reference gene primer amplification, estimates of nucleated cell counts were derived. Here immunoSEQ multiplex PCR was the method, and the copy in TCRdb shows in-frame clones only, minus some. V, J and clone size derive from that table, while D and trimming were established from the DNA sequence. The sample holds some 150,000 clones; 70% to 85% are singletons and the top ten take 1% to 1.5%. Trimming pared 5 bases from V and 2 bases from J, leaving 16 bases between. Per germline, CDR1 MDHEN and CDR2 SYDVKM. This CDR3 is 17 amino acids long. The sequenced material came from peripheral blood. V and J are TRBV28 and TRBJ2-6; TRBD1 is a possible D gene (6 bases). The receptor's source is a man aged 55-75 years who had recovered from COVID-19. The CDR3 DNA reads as TGTGCCAGCAGTCCCTCTTTTGGGGGCGCTGGGGCCAACGTCCTGACTTTC. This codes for CASSPSFGGAGANVLTF. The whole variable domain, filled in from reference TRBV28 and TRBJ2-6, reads DVKVTQSSRYLVKRTGEKVFLECVQDMDHENMFWYRQDPGLGLRLIYFSYDVKMKEKGDIPEGYSVSREKKERFSLILESASTNQTSMYLCASSPSFGGAGANVLTFGAGSRLTVL.